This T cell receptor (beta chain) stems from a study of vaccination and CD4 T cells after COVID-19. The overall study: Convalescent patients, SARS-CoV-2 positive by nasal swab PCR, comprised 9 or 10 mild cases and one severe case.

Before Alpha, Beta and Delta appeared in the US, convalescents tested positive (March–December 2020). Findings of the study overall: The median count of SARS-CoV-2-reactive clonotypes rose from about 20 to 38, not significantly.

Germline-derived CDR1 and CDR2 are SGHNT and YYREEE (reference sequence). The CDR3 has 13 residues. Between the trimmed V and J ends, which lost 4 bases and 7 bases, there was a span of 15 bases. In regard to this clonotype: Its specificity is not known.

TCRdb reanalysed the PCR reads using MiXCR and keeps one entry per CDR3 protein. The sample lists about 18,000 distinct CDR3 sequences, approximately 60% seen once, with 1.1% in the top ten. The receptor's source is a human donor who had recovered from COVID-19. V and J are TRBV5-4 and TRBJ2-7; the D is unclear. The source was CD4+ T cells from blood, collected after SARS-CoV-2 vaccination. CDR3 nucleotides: TGTGCCAGCAGCCTGGGTGGCTTGGAGGAGCAGTACTTC. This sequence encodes CASSLGGLEEQYF.